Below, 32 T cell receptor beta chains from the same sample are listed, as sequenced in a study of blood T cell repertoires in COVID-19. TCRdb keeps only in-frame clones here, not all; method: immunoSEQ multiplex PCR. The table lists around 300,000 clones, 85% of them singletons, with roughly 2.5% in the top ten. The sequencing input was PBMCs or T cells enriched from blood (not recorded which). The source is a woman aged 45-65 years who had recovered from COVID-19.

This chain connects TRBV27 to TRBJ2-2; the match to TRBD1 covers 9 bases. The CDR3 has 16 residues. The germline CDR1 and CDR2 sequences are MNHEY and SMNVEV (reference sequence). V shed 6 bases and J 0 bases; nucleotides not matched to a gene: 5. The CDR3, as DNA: TGTGCCAGCAGGAAGACAGGGGGGTCGAACACCGGGGAGCTGTTTTTT. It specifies CASRKTGGSNTGELFF.

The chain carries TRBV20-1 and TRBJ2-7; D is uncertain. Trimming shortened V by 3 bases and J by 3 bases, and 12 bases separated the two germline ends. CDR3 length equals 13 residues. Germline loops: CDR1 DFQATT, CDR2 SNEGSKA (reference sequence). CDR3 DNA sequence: TGCAGTGCTAGTCGTCAGATATTCTACGAGCAGTACTTC. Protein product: CSASRQIFYEQYF.

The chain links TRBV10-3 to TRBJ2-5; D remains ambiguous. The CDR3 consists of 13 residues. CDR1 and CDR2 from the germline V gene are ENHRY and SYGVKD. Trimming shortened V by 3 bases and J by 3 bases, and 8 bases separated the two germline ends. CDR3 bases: TGTGCCATCAGTGATGGCGGAAAAGAGACCCAGTACTTC. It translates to CAISDGGKETQYF.

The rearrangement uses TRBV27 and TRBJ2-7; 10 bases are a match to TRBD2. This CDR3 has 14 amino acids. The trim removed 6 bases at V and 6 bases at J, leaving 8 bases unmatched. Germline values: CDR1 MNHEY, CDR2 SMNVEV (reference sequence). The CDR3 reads CASSSGTSALEQYF. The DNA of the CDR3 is TGTGCCAGCAGCTCCGGGACTAGCGCTCTCGAGCAGTACTTC.

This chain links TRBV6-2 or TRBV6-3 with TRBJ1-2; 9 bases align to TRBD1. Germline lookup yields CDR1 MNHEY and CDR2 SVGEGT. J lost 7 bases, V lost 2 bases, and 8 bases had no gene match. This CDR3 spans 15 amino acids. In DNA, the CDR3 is TGTGCCAGCAGTTACGATGGGACAGGGAGGAGTGGCTACACCTTC. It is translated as CASSYDGTGRSGYTF.

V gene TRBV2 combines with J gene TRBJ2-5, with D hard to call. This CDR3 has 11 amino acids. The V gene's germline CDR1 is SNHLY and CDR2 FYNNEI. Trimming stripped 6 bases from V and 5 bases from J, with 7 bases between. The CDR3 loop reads CASSRRETQYF. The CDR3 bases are TGTGCCAGCAGCCGCCGGGAGACCCAGTACTTC.

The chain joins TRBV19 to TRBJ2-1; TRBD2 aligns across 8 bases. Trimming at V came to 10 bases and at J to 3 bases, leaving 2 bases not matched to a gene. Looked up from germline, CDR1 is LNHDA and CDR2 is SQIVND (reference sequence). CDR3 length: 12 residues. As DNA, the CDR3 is TGTGCCATTACTAGCGGCTACAATGAGCAGTTCTTC. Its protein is CAITSGYNEQFF. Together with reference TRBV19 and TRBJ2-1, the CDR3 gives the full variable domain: DGGITQSPKYLFRKEGQNVTLSCEQNLNHDAMYWYRQDPGQGLRLIYYSQIVNDFQKGDIAEGYSVSREKKESFPLTVTSAQKNPTAFYLCAITSGYNEQFFGPGTRLTVL.

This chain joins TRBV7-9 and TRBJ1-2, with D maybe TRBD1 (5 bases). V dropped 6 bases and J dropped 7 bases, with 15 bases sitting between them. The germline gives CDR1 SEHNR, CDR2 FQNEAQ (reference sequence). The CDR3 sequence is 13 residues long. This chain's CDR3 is CASSFGGDGGYTF. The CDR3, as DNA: TGTGCCAGCAGTTTTGGGGGGGACGGTGGCTACACCTTC.

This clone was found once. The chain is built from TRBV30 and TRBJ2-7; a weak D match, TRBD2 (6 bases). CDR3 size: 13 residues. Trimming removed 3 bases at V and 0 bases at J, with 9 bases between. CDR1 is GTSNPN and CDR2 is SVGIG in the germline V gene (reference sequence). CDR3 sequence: CAWSKDYSYEQYF. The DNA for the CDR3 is TGTGCCTGGAGCAAGGACTACTCCTACGAGCAGTACTTC. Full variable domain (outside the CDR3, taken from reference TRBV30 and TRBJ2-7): SQTIHQWPATLVQPVGSPLSLECTVEGTSNPNLYWYRQAAGRGLQLLFYSVGIGQISSEVPQNLSASRPQDRQFILSSKKLLLSDSGFYLCAWSKDYSYEQYFGPGTRLTVT.

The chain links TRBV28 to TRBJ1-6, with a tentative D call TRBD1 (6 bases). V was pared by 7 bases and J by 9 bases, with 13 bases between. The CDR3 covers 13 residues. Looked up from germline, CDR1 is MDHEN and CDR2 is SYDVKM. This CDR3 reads CASTTGLVSPLHF. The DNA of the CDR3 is TGTGCCAGCACGACAGGATTGGTTTCACCCCTCCACTTT.

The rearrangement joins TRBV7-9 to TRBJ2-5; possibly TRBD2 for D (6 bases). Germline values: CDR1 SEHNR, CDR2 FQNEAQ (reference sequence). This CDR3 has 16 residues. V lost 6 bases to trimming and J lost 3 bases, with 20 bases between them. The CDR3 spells CASSRTKDGYKETQYF. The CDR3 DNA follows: TGTGCCAGCAGTCGGACTAAAGACGGATACAAAGAGACCCAGTACTTC.

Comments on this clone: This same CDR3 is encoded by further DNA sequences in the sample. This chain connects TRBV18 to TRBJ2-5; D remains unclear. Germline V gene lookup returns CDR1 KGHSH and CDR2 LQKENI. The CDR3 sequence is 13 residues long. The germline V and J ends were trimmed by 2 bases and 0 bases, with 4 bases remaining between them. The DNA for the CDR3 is TGTGCCAGCTCACCAGCGTACCAAGAGACCCAGTACTTC. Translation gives CASSPAYQETQYF.

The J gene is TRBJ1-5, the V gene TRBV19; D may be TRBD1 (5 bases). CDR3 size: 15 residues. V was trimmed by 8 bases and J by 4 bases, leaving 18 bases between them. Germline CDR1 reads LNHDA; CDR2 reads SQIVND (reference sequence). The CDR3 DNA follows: TGTGCCAGTGGGATAACCGGGAGGGGAAATCAGCCCCAGCATTTT. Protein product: CASGITGRGNQPQHF.

The CDR3 DNA sequence: TGTGCCAGCACCCGGGACAGGGGGACAGGGGAGCTGTTTTTT. Translating gives CASTRDRGTGELFF. The J gene is TRBJ2-2, the V gene TRBV9, with 11 bases fitting TRBD1. CDR1 and CDR2 (germline): SGDLS, YYNGEE. After removal of 6 bases from V and 8 bases from J, the junction contained 6 bases not matched to a gene. The length of the CDR3 is 14 residues.

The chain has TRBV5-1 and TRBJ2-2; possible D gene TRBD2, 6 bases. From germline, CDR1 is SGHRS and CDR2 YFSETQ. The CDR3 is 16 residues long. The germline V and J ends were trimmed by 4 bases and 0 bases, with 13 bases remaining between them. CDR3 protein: CASSQEGGANTGELFF. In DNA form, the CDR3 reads TGCGCCAGCAGCCAGGAGGGTGGGGCGAACACCGGGGAGCTGTTTTTT. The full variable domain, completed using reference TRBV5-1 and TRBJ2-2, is KAGVTQTPRYLIKTRGQQVTLSCSPISGHRSVSWYQQTPGQGLQFLFEYFSETQRNKGNFPGRFSGRQFSNSRSEMNVSTLELGDSALYLCASSQEGGANTGELFFGEGSRLTVL.

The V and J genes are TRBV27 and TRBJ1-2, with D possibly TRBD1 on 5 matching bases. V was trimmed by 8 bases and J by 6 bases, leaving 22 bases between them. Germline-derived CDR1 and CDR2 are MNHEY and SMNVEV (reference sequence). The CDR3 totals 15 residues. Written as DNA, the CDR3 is TGTGCCAGCCGCGACCCGGGGGGGGTCTTTGATGGCTACACCTTC. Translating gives CASRDPGGVFDGYTF.

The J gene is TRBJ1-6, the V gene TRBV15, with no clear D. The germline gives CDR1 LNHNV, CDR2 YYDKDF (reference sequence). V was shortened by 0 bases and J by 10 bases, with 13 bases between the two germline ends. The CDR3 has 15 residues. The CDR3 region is CATSREPGIRSPLHF. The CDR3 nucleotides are TGTGCCACCAGCAGAGAGCCGGGAATCCGCTCACCCCTCCACTTT.

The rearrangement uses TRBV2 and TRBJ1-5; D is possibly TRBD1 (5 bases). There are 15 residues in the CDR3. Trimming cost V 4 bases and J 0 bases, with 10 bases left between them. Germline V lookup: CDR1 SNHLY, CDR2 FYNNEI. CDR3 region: CASSVAGYSNQPQHF. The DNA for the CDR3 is TGTGCCAGCAGTGTCGCAGGGTATAGCAATCAGCCCCAGCATTTT.

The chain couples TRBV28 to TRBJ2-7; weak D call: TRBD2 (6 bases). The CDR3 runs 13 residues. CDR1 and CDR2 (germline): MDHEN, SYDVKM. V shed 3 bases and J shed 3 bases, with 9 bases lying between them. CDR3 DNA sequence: TGTGCCAGCAGTTTGGTCGGGAGCTACGAGCAGTACTTC. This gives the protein CASSLVGSYEQYF.

CDR3 residues: CASSNRGNNSPLHF. The CDR3, as DNA: TGTGCCAGCAGCAACAGGGGAAACAATTCACCCCTCCACTTT. The chain combines TRBV11-1 with TRBJ1-6, with 7 bases aligning to TRBD1. The CDR3 contains 14 residues. Germline lookup yields CDR1 SGHAT and CDR2 FQDESV (reference sequence). V was clipped by 5 bases and J by 7 bases; unmatched bases: 5.

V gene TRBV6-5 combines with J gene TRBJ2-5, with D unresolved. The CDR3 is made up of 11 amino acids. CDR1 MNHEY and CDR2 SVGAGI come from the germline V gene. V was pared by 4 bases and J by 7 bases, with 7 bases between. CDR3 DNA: TGTGCCAGCAGTTCCCCCAGGACCCAGTACTTC. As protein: CASSSPRTQYF.

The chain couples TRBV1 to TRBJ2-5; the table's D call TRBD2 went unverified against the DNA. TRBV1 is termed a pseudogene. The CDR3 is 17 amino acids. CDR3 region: CTSSQKGGTSAQETQYF. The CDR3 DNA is TGCACCAGCAGCCAAAAGGGAGGGACTAGCGCACAAGAGACCCAGTACTTC.

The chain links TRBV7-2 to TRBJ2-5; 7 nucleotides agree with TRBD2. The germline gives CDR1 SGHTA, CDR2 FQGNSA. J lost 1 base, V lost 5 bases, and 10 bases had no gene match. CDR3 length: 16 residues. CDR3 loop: CASSGGRAGPQETQYF. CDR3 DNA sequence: TGTGCCAGCAGCGGAGGCCGAGCGGGACCCCAAGAGACCCAGTACTTC.

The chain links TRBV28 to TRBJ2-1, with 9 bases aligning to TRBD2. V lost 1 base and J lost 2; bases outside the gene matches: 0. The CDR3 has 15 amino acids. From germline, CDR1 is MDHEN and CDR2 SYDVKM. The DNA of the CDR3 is TGTGCCAGCAGTTTATTAGCGGGGGCCTACAATGAGCAGTTCTTC. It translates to CASSLLAGAYNEQFF.

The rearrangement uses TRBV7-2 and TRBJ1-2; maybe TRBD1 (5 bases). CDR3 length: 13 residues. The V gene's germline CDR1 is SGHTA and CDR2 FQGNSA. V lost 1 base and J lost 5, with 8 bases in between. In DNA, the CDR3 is TGTGCCAGCAGCTTAGACAGGCGGTATGGCTACACCTTC. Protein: CASSLDRRYGYTF.

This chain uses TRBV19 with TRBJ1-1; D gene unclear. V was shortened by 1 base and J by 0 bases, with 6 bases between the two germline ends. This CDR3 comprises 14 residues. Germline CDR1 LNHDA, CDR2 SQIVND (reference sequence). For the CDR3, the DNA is TGTGCCAGTAGTATAGGTGACATGAACACTGAAGCTTTCTTT. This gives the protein CASSIGDMNTEAFF. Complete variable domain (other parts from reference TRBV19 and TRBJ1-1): DGGITQSPKYLFRKEGQNVTLSCEQNLNHDAMYWYRQDPGQGLRLIYYSQIVNDFQKGDIAEGYSVSREKKESFPLTVTSAQKNPTAFYLCASSIGDMNTEAFFGQGTRLTVV.

As DNA, the CDR3 is TGCGCCAGCAGCTTAGGGACAGCCTTTGGCTACACCTTC. This sequence encodes CASSLGTAFGYTF. The chain combines TRBV5-1 with TRBJ1-2, with 7 bases identical to TRBD1. From germline, CDR1 is SGHRS and CDR2 YFSETQ. V shed 2 bases and J 7 bases; nucleotides not matched to a gene: 5. The CDR3 runs to 13 residues.

CDR3 residues: CASRDSELLSNSNQPQHF. CDR3 in DNA: TGCGCCAGCAGAGACAGTGAACTATTATCTAATAGCAATCAGCCCCAGCATTTT. This rearrangement joins TRBV5-1 to TRBJ1-5; tentative D call: TRBD1 (5 bases). V was cut by 5 bases and J by 0 bases, with 21 bases left in between. Germline values: CDR1 SGHRS, CDR2 YFSETQ. The CDR3 consists of 18 residues.

CDR3 amino acids: CASRILIQGTGFQPQHF. Here the CDR3 DNA reads TGTGCCAGTAGGATTCTTATACAAGGGACAGGGTTTCAGCCCCAGCATTTT. The chain links TRBV19 to TRBJ1-5, with 9 bases fitting TRBD1. The CDR3 is 17 residues long. J was trimmed by 6 bases and V by 6 bases; bases with no gene match: 15. The germline V gene has CDR1 LNHDA and CDR2 SQIVND (reference sequence). Filled out from reference TRBV19 and TRBJ1-5, the complete variable domain reads DGGITQSPKYLFRKEGQNVTLSCEQNLNHDAMYWYRQDPGQGLRLIYYSQIVNDFQKGDIAEGYSVSREKKESFPLTVTSAQKNPTAFYLCASRILIQGTGFQPQHFGDGTRLSIL.

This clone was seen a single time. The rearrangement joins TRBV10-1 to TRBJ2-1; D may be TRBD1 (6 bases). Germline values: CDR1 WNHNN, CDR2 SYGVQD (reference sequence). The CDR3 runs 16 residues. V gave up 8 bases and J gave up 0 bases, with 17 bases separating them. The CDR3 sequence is CASSGTRSSSYNEQFF. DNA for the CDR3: TGCGCCAGCTCAGGGACACGCAGTAGCTCCTACAATGAGCAGTTCTTC.

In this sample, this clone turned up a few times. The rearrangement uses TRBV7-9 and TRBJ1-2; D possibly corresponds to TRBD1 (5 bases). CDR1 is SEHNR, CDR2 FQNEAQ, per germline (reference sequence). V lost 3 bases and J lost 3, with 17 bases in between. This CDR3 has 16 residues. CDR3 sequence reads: CASSLGLSYTHYGYTF. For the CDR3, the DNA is TGTGCCAGCAGCTTGGGACTCTCTTATACCCACTATGGCTACACCTTC.

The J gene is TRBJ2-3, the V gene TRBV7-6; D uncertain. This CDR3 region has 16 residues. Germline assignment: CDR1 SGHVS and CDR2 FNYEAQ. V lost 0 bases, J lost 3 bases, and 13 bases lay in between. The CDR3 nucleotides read TGTGCCAGCAGCTTAGCGGGCAGGTTGGGTACAGATACGCAGTATTTT. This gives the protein CASSLAGRLGTDTQYF.